The 32 T cell receptor beta chains reported below all come from one sample, sequenced in a study of shared clonotypes between healthy human individuals. TCRdb's copy holds only in-frame clones and misses some; the assay was immunoSEQ multiplex PCR. The sample yields over 800,000 clones, around 93% seen once. CD8 cells regarded as naive lacked CD45RO, were positively chosen for CCR7, and omitted terminally differentiated effector memory CD45RA+ cells. The material sequenced was naive CD8+ T cells sorted from blood. All receptors come from a man aged 25 to 40 in good health.

The rearrangement joins TRBV7-6 to TRBJ2-1, with TRBD1 matching over 8 bases. CDR1 and CDR2 (germline): SGHVS, FNYEAQ. The V gene end was trimmed by 0 bases and the J gene end by 6 bases; junction bases not matched to a gene: 16. The CDR3 contains 19 residues. The CDR3 is CASSLAQRQGARMGNEQFF. CDR3 coding DNA: TGTGCCAGCAGCTTAGCGCAGCGGCAGGGGGCCAGGATGGGCAATGAGCAGTTCTTC.

J is TRBJ2-3 and V is TRBV6-5, with TRBD2 identical over 8 bases. The germline CDR1 and CDR2 sequences are MNHEY and SVGAGI. Trimming cost V 6 bases and J 3 bases; bases outside gene matches: 2. CDR3 length: 13 residues. This CDR3 is CASRGLGTDTQYF. For the CDR3, the DNA is TGTGCCAGCAGGGGACTAGGGACAGATACGCAGTATTTT.

The chain couples TRBV7-9 to TRBJ2-7, with D possibly being TRBD2 (5 bases). Germline V gene sequence: CDR1 SEHNR, CDR2 FQNEAQ (reference sequence). This CDR3 spans 13 amino acids. V was shortened by 0 bases and J by 5 bases, with 8 bases between the two germline ends. Here the CDR3 reads CASSLAGENEQYF. The CDR3 DNA reads as TGTGCCAGCAGCTTAGCGGGAGAGAACGAGCAGTACTTC.

The chain combines TRBV7-3 with TRBJ2-5; 13 bases are shared with TRBD2. Germline lookup yields CDR1 SGHTA and CDR2 FQGTGA. The CDR3 loop spans 15 amino acids. V was pared by 5 bases and J by 6 bases, with 6 bases of the junction left unmatched. CDR3 coding DNA: TGTGCCAGCAGCCTGGGACTAGCGGGATCGAAGACCCAGTACTTC. Protein: CASSLGLAGSKTQYF.

The chain uses TRBV5-6 and TRBJ2-7; D is unresolved. The germline V gene has CDR1 SGHDT and CDR2 YYEEEE. Trimming shortened V by 3 bases and J by 6 bases, and 16 bases separated the two germline ends. CDR3 length: 14 residues. CDR3 bases: TGTGCCAGCAGCTCCCCCCGACTGCAAACCGAGCAGTACTTC. Translation: CASSSPRLQTEQYF.

The gene calls are TRBV7-9 and TRBJ1-3; D is possibly TRBD1 (6 bases). The CDR3 runs to 16 residues. Germline loops: CDR1 SEHNR, CDR2 FQNEAQ (reference sequence). Trimming cost V 5 bases and J 1 base, with 15 bases left between them. The CDR3 protein is CASSAVRGASGNTIYF. The CDR3 coding sequence is TGTGCCAGCAGCGCTGTGCGGGGGGCTTCTGGAAACACCATATATTTT.

The chain joins TRBV27 to TRBJ2-1; the D gene is possibly TRBD2 (6 bases). The CDR3 has 14 amino acids. Germline-derived CDR1 and CDR2 are MNHEY and SMNVEV (reference sequence). Deletions cut 5 bases from V and 6 bases from J, with 14 bases between. The CDR3 spells CASSPSTRGNEQFF. CDR3 nucleotides: TGTGCCAGCAGTCCCTCGACTAGGGGCAATGAGCAGTTCTTC.

V and J are TRBV2 and TRBJ1-5, with TRBD1 as a possible D gene (6 bases). V lost 5 bases, J lost 0 bases, and 14 bases lay in between. Germline values: CDR1 SNHLY, CDR2 FYNNEI. The CDR3 contains 16 residues. CDR3 region: CASSSRTASSNQPQHF. In DNA form, the CDR3 reads TGTGCCAGCAGTTCCCGGACAGCGTCTAGCAATCAGCCCCAGCATTTT.

The chain has TRBV27 and TRBJ2-5; D remains unclear. With 7 bases removed from V and 5 bases from J, the gap between germline ends came to 5 bases. This CDR3 region has 10 residues. Germline lookup yields CDR1 MNHEY and CDR2 SMNVEV (reference sequence). Written as DNA, the CDR3 is TGTGCCAGCAAAGGGGAGACCCAGTACTTC. Translation: CASKGETQYF.

This rearrangement joins TRBV27 to TRBJ2-5, with D possibly matching TRBD2 (5 bases). This CDR3 is 13 amino acids long. Trimming pared 3 bases from V and 5 bases from J, leaving 10 bases between. Germline CDR1 is MNHEY and CDR2 is SMNVEV (reference sequence). For the CDR3, the DNA is TGTGCCAGCAGTTTCCGGAAGCGGGAGACCCAGTACTTC. Translation: CASSFRKRETQYF.

This chain uses TRBV2 with TRBJ2-7, with 8 bases fitting TRBD1. Trimming took 10 bases from V and 7 from J; bases not matched to a gene: 9. The germline V gene encodes CDR1 SNHLY and CDR2 FYNNEI. This CDR3 is built from 12 residues. CDR3 amino acids: CATTDRVEEQYF. CDR3 DNA sequence: TGTGCCACCACGGACAGGGTAGAGGAGCAGTACTTC.

In the case of this clone: Other DNA sequences within the sample encode an identical CDR3. V usage is TRBV4-1 and J usage is TRBJ1-5; a possible D gene is TRBD1 (5 bases). V dropped 3 bases and J dropped 0 bases, with 6 bases sitting between them. The CDR3 spans 14 residues. Germline assignment: CDR1 MGHRA and CDR2 YSYEKL. The CDR3: CASSQGDSNQPQHF. The CDR3 DNA is TGCGCCAGCAGCCAGGGGGATAGCAATCAGCCCCAGCATTTT.

The chain employs TRBV9 and TRBJ2-7; the D gene is possibly TRBD2 (5 bases). The CDR3 has 14 residues. The V end lost 4 bases, the J end lost 5 bases, and 16 bases lay between the germline ends. Germline-derived CDR1 and CDR2 are SGDLS and YYNGEE. CDR3 region: CASSPGVYWDEQYF. CDR3 nucleotide sequence: TGTGCCAGCAGCCCCGGGGTGTACTGGGACGAGCAGTACTTC.

The rearrangement joins TRBV27 to TRBJ2-1; TRBD2 matches at 13 bases. Germline-derived CDR1 and CDR2 are MNHEY and SMNVEV (reference sequence). The CDR3 sequence is 16 residues long. The trim removed 6 bases at V and 6 bases at J, leaving 8 bases unmatched. The CDR3 DNA is TGTGCCAGCAGCCCACTAGCGGGAGGGCCGGGCAATGAGCAGTTCTTC. Translated: CASSPLAGGPGNEQFF.

V gene TRBV28 combines with J gene TRBJ2-3; 10 nucleotides agree with TRBD2. J gave up 0 bases and V 7 bases, and 13 bases lay outside the gene matches. Germline CDR1 is MDHEN and CDR2 is SYDVKM. The CDR3 sequence is 18 residues long. CDR3 residues: CASTWFLAGVRSTDTQYF. The CDR3 nucleotides are TGTGCCAGCACGTGGTTTCTAGCGGGAGTTCGGAGCACAGATACGCAGTATTTT.

This chain uses TRBV29-1 with TRBJ2-5; TRBD1 aligns across 7 bases. Per the germline V gene, CDR1 is SQVTM and CDR2 is ANQGSEA. CDR3 length equals 13 residues. Trimming took 6 bases from V and 2 from J; bases not matched to a gene: 6. CDR3: CSVETGLQETQYF. The CDR3 nucleotides read TGCAGCGTGGAGACAGGGCTGCAAGAGACCCAGTACTTC.

About this clone itself: Germline is not matched at one junction end, which may reflect a read error. V usage is TRBV7-7 and J usage is TRBJ2-6; 8 bases line up with TRBD1. The CDR3 is made up of 19 amino acids. CDR1 is SSHAT and CDR2 is FNYEAQ in the germline V gene (reference sequence). CDR3 region: CASSFGPRGQSSGANVLTF. The CDR3 bases are TGTGCTAGCAGCTTCGGCCCCAGGGGGCAGAGCTCTGGGGCCAACGTCCTGACTTTC.

V is TRBV11-2 and J is TRBJ1-1, with 7 bases that match TRBD1. With 5 bases clipped from V and 0 bases from J, the junction kept 6 bases outside the gene matches. Germline V gives CDR1 SGHAT, CDR2 FQNNGV. The length of the CDR3 is 15 residues. Written as DNA, the CDR3 is TGTGCCAGCAGCACCACCGGGACAGTGAACACTGAAGCTTTCTTT. This gives the protein CASSTTGTVNTEAFF.

This clone was detected only once. This chain uses TRBV7-9 with TRBJ1-4; TRBD1 might be the D (5 bases). This CDR3 comprises 12 residues. V lost 5 bases and J 8 bases, leaving 9 bases between the germline ends. Germline V lookup: CDR1 SEHNR, CDR2 FQNEAQ (reference sequence). CDR3 DNA: TGTGCCAGCAGCCCAGGGATCGAAAAACTGTTTTTT. Translated, it gives CASSPGIEKLFF.

The genes are TRBV29-1 and TRBJ2-1; possibly TRBD1 or TRBD2 for D (5 bases each). The V end lost 6 bases, the J end lost 8 bases, and 23 bases lay between the germline ends. Germline V lookup: CDR1 SQVTM, CDR2 ANQGSEA. The CDR3 runs to 15 residues. The CDR3 DNA follows: TGCAGCGTACCCTCCGGGACCCGTTTGATCTATGAGCAGTTCTTC. Translating gives CSVPSGTRLIYEQFF.

This chain connects TRBV14 to TRBJ2-7; tentatively, D is TRBD1 (6 bases). Germline CDR1 reads SGHDN; CDR2 reads FVKESK. The CDR3 consists of 16 residues. Trimming left V 4 bases short and J 0 bases short, with 16 bases between. The CDR3 nucleotides are TGTGCCAGCAGCCCCCGGTGGGGACAACTCTCCTACGAGCAGTACTTC. Translating gives CASSPRWGQLSYEQYF.

The rearrangement uses TRBV7-2 and TRBJ1-4; D gene unclear. CDR3 length equals 18 residues. CDR1 is SGHTA and CDR2 is FQGNSA in the germline V gene. Between the trimmed V and J ends, which lost 5 bases and 2 bases, there was a span of 21 bases. The CDR3: CASSMPSPVGGTNEKLFF. The CDR3, as DNA: TGTGCCAGCAGCATGCCGTCTCCCGTGGGAGGGACTAATGAAAAACTGTTTTTT.

This clone is a singleton in its sample. This probably arose from a read error, given a far larger clone one base away. Other nucleotide sequences from this sample produce the same CDR3. This chain uses TRBV7-9 with TRBJ1-1; D gene uncertain. CDR3 length equals 12 residues. Looked up from germline, CDR1 is SEHNR and CDR2 is FQNEAQ (reference sequence). Trimming stripped 1 base from V and 4 bases from J, with 4 bases between. CDR3: CASSLGFTEAFF. CDR3 bases: TGTGCCAGCAGCTTAGGCTTCACTGAAGCTTTCTTT.

V and J are TRBV19 and TRBJ1-5; D call uncertain. This CDR3 region has 15 residues. In germline, CDR1 is LNHDA, CDR2 SQIVND (reference sequence). Trimming shortened V by 5 bases and J by 0 bases, and 11 bases separated the two germline ends. The CDR3 loop is CASSLTVGSNQPQHF. For the CDR3, the DNA is TGTGCCAGTAGTCTAACGGTAGGTAGCAATCAGCCCCAGCATTTT.

The chain uses TRBV29-1 and TRBJ2-4; no definite D call. This CDR3 is 11 amino acids long. The germline gives CDR1 SQVTM, CDR2 ANQGSEA. The V end lost 1 base, the J end lost 6 bases, and 4 bases lay between the germline ends. DNA of the CDR3: TGCAGCGTTGAAGGCGTAAACATTCAGTACTTC. As protein: CSVEGVNIQYF.

This chain links TRBV11-2 with TRBJ2-5, with 8 bases aligning to TRBD1. CDR1 and CDR2 (germline): SGHAT, FQNNGV. CDR3 length: 17 amino acids. The junction had 8 bases not matched to a gene; V was cut back by 1 base and J by 1 base. This CDR3 reads CASSLGGQADLQETQYF. The CDR3 coding sequence is TGTGCCAGCAGCTTAGGGGGACAGGCAGACCTCCAAGAGACCCAGTACTTC.

V is TRBV27 and J is TRBJ1-5, with no clear D. Germline-derived CDR1 and CDR2 are MNHEY and SMNVEV (reference sequence). The CDR3 has 14 residues. Trimming took 5 bases from V and 6 from J, leaving 14 bases between them. The CDR3 DNA reads TGTGCCAGCAGTACAGTACCCCCCGGTCAGCCCCAGCATTTT. Residues: CASSTVPPGQPQHF.

This clone was seen just once. The J gene is TRBJ1-1, the V gene TRBV11-2, with D tentatively TRBD1 (6 bases). Trimming pared 4 bases from V and 3 bases from J, leaving 18 bases between. This CDR3 has 16 residues. Germline V gives CDR1 SGHAT, CDR2 FQNNGV. The CDR3 sequence: CASSSRATGSDTEAFF. In DNA, the CDR3 is TGTGCCAGCAGCTCAAGAGCTACAGGGTCCGACACTGAAGCTTTCTTT.

This sequence joins TRBV14 and TRBJ1-2; D call uncertain. CDR1 is SGHDN and CDR2 is FVKESK in the germline V gene. This CDR3 spans 13 amino acids. With 0 bases removed from V and 5 bases from J, the gap between germline ends came to 7 bases. The CDR3 DNA reads as TGTGCCAGCAGCCAAGATGCGGAGTATGGCTACACCTTC. It specifies CASSQDAEYGYTF. Full variable domain (missing parts from reference TRBV14 and TRBJ1-2): EAGVTQFPSHSVIEKGQTVTLRCDPISGHDNLYWYRRVMGKEIKFLLHFVKESKQDESGMPNNRFLAERTGGTYSTLKVQPAELEDSGVYFCASSQDAEYGYTFGSGTRLTVV.

DNA for the CDR3: TGTGCCAGCATCCCGACAGGGGGCTTACAGCCCCAGCATTTT. It specifies CASIPTGGLQPQHF. The gene calls are TRBV28 and TRBJ1-5, with 10 nucleotides matching TRBD1. Germline values: CDR1 MDHEN, CDR2 SYDVKM. The CDR3 is 14 residues long. The V gene end was trimmed by 7 bases and the J gene end by 7 bases; junction bases not matched to a gene: 7.

This clone was detected only a few times. This CDR3 is CASSEGSGQAQPQHF. The CDR3 DNA is TGTGCCAGCAGTGAAGGGTCGGGACAGGCCCAGCCCCAGCATTTT. V and J are TRBV6-1 and TRBJ1-5; 8 positions agree with TRBD1. Germline lookup yields CDR1 MNHNS and CDR2 SASEGT. V trimming: 1 base; J trimming: 7 bases; junction bases outside the gene matches: 6. This CDR3 region has 15 residues.

This chain connects TRBV29-1 to TRBJ2-7, with D unclear. Germline CDR1 is SQVTM and CDR2 is ANQGSEA. V dropped 4 bases and J dropped 2 bases, with 9 bases sitting between them. The CDR3 loop spans 12 amino acids. The CDR3, as DNA: TGCAGCGTTGTCCAGAAGACCTACGAGCAGTACTTC. It codes for CSVVQKTYEQYF.